This T cell receptor beta chain is from a study of T cell repertoires in cytomegalovirus infection. Study-level background: Recently described HLA-C-restricted plus well-studied HLA-B-restricted CMV epitopes were used. Matching HLA type and CMV infection were both indicated by public TCR beta signatures. Study-level results: Dominating the ex vivo response were TCR beta clonotypes that were CMV-specific and HLA-C-restricted. Carriers of CMV and the relevant HLA type were discriminated by public TCR beta frequency.

V was shortened by 5 bases and J by 5 bases, with 6 bases between the two germline ends. Germline V gives CDR1 SEHNR, CDR2 FQNEAQ (reference sequence). This CDR3 comprises 11 residues. One entry per CDR3 protein, called by TCRdb with MiXCR from the reads. The repertoire holds hundreds of thousands of distinct CDR3 sequences, with roughly 30% as singletons. Regarding this clonotype: The antigen remains undetermined.

The specimen was cultured PBMCs, collected from culture after CMV antigen stimulation. V gene TRBV7-9 combines with J gene TRBJ2-5; the D is unclear. The clonotype originates from a human donor in good health (CMV status not recorded). Some clones in this sample may be carry-over from other donors' samples. The CDR3 loop is CASSGLETQYF. The CDR3 DNA reads as TGTGCCAGCAGCGGCCTGGAGACCCAGTACTTC.